This TCR beta chain was observed in a study of blood T cell repertoires in COVID-19. Produced via immunoSEQ multiplex PCR; TCRdb's table is partial and in-frame only. The data show some 150,000 clones, with around 84% seen just once and 7.2% held by the top ten. CDR3 length: 15 residues. The V and J ends lost 4 bases and 5 bases, in that order; junction bases with no gene match: 9. Germline V gene data show CDR1 as SGHKS and CDR2 as YYEKEE (reference sequence). The specimen sequenced was peripheral blood. The sequence was collected from a woman aged 50 to 60 in a cohort sampled during active or convalescent COVID-19. V usage is TRBV5-5 and J usage is TRBJ1-1; 9 bases agree with TRBD1. CDR3 DNA sequence: TGTGCCAGCAGCCCCCTACAGGGGGCGTTTACTGAAGCTTTCTTT. It yields the protein CASSPLQGAFTEAFF. Supplemented by reference TRBV5-5 and TRBJ1-1, the full variable domain reads DAGVTQSPTHLIKTRGQQVTLRCSPISGHKSVSWYQQVLGQGPQFIFQYYEKEERGRGNFPDRFSARQFPNYSSELNVNALLLGDSALYLCASSPLQGAFTEAFFGQGTRLTVV.